This paragraph reports one TCR beta chain. Via MiXCR, TCRdb re-called the 5' RACE reads, giving one row per CDR3 protein. This table has 700,000 or so distinct CDR3 sequences, less than 25% appearing once. These data are taken from a study of identical twins. These data were also filed under a second study, of T cells expressing NK-cell markers.

The sequenced sample was PBMCs. The receptor comes from a woman in her late teens or twenties in good health.

The CDR3 nucleotides read TGCAGTGCTAGGACTCTCAGCAATGAGCAGTTCTTC. Translated: CSARTLSNEQFF. This chain joins TRBV20-1 and TRBJ2-1; no firm D call. This CDR3 contains 12 residues. Germline CDR1 DFQATT, CDR2 SNEGSKA (reference sequence). V was shortened by 3 bases and J by 6 bases, with 9 bases between the two germline ends.